The entry below gives a single T cell receptor (beta chain) sequence along with its context. Its antigen is undetermined. Here immunoSEQ multiplex PCR was the method, and the copy in TCRdb shows in-frame clones only, minus some. The table has approximately 110,000 clones, around 81% seen once. There are 12 residues in the CDR3. CDR1 is LGHDT and CDR2 is YNNKEL in the germline V gene (reference sequence). V lost 4 bases to trimming and J lost 8 bases, with 11 bases between them. The data are from a study of T cell responses to AZD1222 COVID-19 vaccine. Study-wide results and caveats: Spike-specific TCR depth and breadth grew after two AZD1222 doses. Baseline antibody screening turned up just five to seven seropositive AZD1222 recipients.

This sequence originates from an adult in good health. This chain links TRBV3-1 (or the pseudogene TRBV3-2) with TRBJ1-2; D uncertain. This material consisted of peripheral blood, taken on day 0 of AZD1222 vaccination. This chain's CDR3 is CASSPGLRGYTF. CDR3 DNA: TGTGCCAGCAGCCCCGGACTGCGGGGCTACACCTTC.